These 4 T cell receptor beta chains share one sample of origin, sequenced in a study of CD8 T cells in Susac syndrome (dated by TCRdb to about 2019). The method was the immunoSEQ multiplex PCR assay. RNA was extracted with the RNeasy kit and roughly 0.45 to 1 ug was reverse transcribed using random hexamers. TCRdb reworked the public reads: Q25 trimming with fastp, MiXCR clone assembly, productive beta chains retained. Rows are unified per CDR3 protein, each entry keeping the most common DNA and genes. This sample has 300,000 or so distinct CDR3 sequences in its table, and 92% of those were observed once. The ten largest clones take up about 0.063% of the sample. Sequencing was performed on CD4+ T cells from PBMCs. The receptors shown here come from a human donor with multiple sclerosis.

The chain couples TRBV7-2 to TRBJ1-5; 7 bases match TRBD1. Germline lookup yields CDR1 SGHTA and CDR2 FQGNSA. V trimming: 3 bases; J trimming: 7 bases; junction bases outside the gene matches: 6. This CDR3 has 14 residues. The CDR3 sequence: CASSLQQGRQPQHF. CDR3 nucleotides: TGTGCCAGCAGCTTGCAACAGGGGCGGCAGCCCCAGCATTTT.

The chain links TRBV20-1 to TRBJ2-1, with D perhaps TRBD1 (6 bases). The CDR3 loop spans 14 amino acids. The V gene's germline CDR1 is DFQATT and CDR2 SNEGSKA (reference sequence). The V gene lost 6 bases and the J gene lost 3 bases, with 15 bases spanning the gap. The CDR3, as DNA: TGCAGTGCCTTCGGACAGATCCTCTACAATGAGCAGTTCTTC. Its protein is CSAFGQILYNEQFF.

J is TRBJ2-7 and V is TRBV20-1, with 9 bases fitting TRBD2. The V segment lost 4 bases and the J segment 3 bases; nucleotides outside the gene matches: 10. Per germline, CDR1 DFQATT and CDR2 SNEGSKA (reference sequence). The CDR3 has 15 amino acids. CDR3 sequence: CSAKDAVAGVYEQYF. The DNA of the CDR3 is TGCAGTGCTAAGGATGCGGTAGCGGGAGTCTACGAGCAGTACTTC.

The chain uses TRBV14 and TRBJ1-6, with TRBD1 identical over 8 bases. CDR1 and CDR2 from the germline V gene are SGHDN and FVKESK. The CDR3 sequence is 15 residues long. The ends lost 1 base at V and 6 bases at J; junction bases unmatched: 2. The CDR3 bases are TGTGCCAGCAGCCAAGGCACAGGGGGTAATTCACCCCTCCACTTT. It yields the protein CASSQGTGGNSPLHF.